The 20 T cell receptor beta chains below come from one sample, sequenced in a study of T cell repertoires and Cas9 in healthy adults. Assay: immunoSEQ multiplex PCR; the TCRdb copy retains only in-frame clones and omits some. This sample has about 15,000 clones; roughly nine tenths occur once, and the top ten carry around 2%. Sequencing was carried out using Tregs (CD4+, CD25+, CD127-, CD137-, CD154-) from PBMCs; culture status not recorded. The source of these receptors is a human donor in good health.

This chain uses TRBV6-5 with TRBJ2-1; 8 bases are shared with TRBD1. V was pared by 6 bases and J by 1 base, with 5 bases of the junction left unmatched. CDR1 and CDR2 from the germline V gene are MNHEY and SVGAGI. The CDR3 has 15 amino acids. The CDR3 spells CASRGDRWSYNEQFF. For the CDR3, the DNA is TGTGCCAGCAGAGGGGACAGGTGGTCCTACAATGAGCAGTTCTTC.

The chain recombines TRBV11-2 with TRBJ1-2, with TRBD1 as a possible D gene (5 bases). From germline, CDR1 is SGHAT and CDR2 FQNNGV. This CDR3 has 13 amino acids. V dropped 3 bases and J dropped 6 bases, with 11 bases sitting between them. CDR3 DNA sequence: TGTGCCAGCAGCTTGATTTTAGGGGATGGCTACACCTTC. Protein: CASSLILGDGYTF.

This clone appeared once. The chain recombines TRBV2 with TRBJ2-2, with D perhaps TRBD2 (6 bases). CDR1 and CDR2 (germline): SNHLY, FYNNEI. V was clipped by 6 bases and J by 6 bases, with 20 bases between them. This CDR3 has 16 residues. The CDR3 protein is CASRDLGGGKAGELFF. DNA for the CDR3: TGTGCCAGCAGGGACCTGGGGGGAGGAAAAGCCGGGGAGCTGTTTTTT.

The chain links TRBV9 to TRBJ1-4; 7 bases are a match to TRBD1. The V gene end was trimmed by 0 bases and the J gene end by 7 bases; junction bases not matched to a gene: 9. The CDR3 spans 16 residues. In germline, CDR1 is SGDLS, CDR2 YYNGEE. As DNA, the CDR3 is TGTGCCAGCAGCGTAGGTTCTGGGCAGGGGGGTGAAAAACTGTTTTTT. It is translated as CASSVGSGQGGEKLFF.

The V and J genes are TRBV6-6 and TRBJ2-7, with D unclear. The V and J ends lost 6 bases and 1 base respectively, with 10 bases between them. In germline, CDR1 is MNHNY, CDR2 SVGAGI (reference sequence). There are 13 residues in the CDR3. CDR3 DNA: TGTGCCAGCAGGCAATTCCCTTCCTACGAGCAGTACTTC. Its protein product is CASRQFPSYEQYF.

The chain couples TRBV6-5 to TRBJ1-2; tentatively, D is TRBD1 (5 bases). Germline V gene sequence: CDR1 MNHEY, CDR2 SVGAGI. The CDR3 is 15 residues long. The V end was cut by 6 bases, the J end by 4 bases, with 18 bases between. CDR3 amino acids: CASRRRVGAVYGYTF. As DNA, the CDR3 is TGTGCCAGCAGACGTAGGGTTGGGGCCGTCTATGGCTACACCTTC.

This chain joins TRBV4-1 and TRBJ2-1; no clear D gene. From germline, CDR1 is MGHRA and CDR2 YSYEKL. Trimming left V 0 bases short and J 4 bases short, with 7 bases between. The CDR3 consists of 14 residues. Here the CDR3 DNA reads TGCGCCAGCAGCCAAGAAGGACCTTACAATGAGCAGTTCTTC. Translating it yields CASSQEGPYNEQFF.

This chain uses TRBV6-6 with TRBJ1-2; TRBD1 agrees at 7 bases. Germline V gene sequence: CDR1 MNHNY, CDR2 SVGAGI (reference sequence). The CDR3 length is 13 residues. V lost 6 bases, J lost 4 bases, and 5 bases stayed unmatched. CDR3 sequence reads: CASRPDRVYGYTF. The CDR3 region has the DNA TGTGCCAGCAGGCCCGACAGGGTCTATGGCTACACCTTC.

V usage is TRBV5-1 and J usage is TRBJ1-4; 8 bases fit TRBD1. CDR3 length: 16 residues. V dropped 4 bases and J dropped 3; count of bases not matched to a gene: 8. Germline V gene sequence: CDR1 SGHRS, CDR2 YFSETQ. The DNA of the CDR3 is TGCGCCAGCAGCCCCAGGGGGCGGGCGGCTAATGAAAAACTGTTTTTT. Its protein is CASSPRGRAANEKLFF.

This chain connects TRBV18 to TRBJ2-5; D is uncertain. With 5 bases removed from V and 0 bases from J, the gap between germline ends came to 13 bases. The germline CDR1 and CDR2 sequences are KGHSH and LQKENI. This CDR3 has 15 amino acids. The CDR3, as DNA: TGTGCCAGCTCAGAAGTCCTGGGATACCAAGAGACCCAGTACTTC. Its protein product is CASSEVLGYQETQYF.

This chain connects TRBV6-1 to TRBJ1-5; the match to TRBD1 covers 7 bases. Germline V CDR1 and CDR2: MNHNS, SASEGT. The junction had 10 bases not matched to a gene; V was cut back by 2 bases and J by 0 bases. The CDR3 loop spans 18 amino acids. The CDR3 DNA is TGTGCCAGCAGTGAACCTCGGGCAGGGGGATATAGCAATCAGCCCCAGCATTTT. It translates to CASSEPRAGGYSNQPQHF.

The V and J genes are TRBV2 and TRBJ1-5; D possibly corresponds to TRBD1 (6 bases). V lost 1 base and J 7 bases, leaving 14 bases between the germline ends. CDR1 is SNHLY and CDR2 is FYNNEI in the germline V gene. CDR3 length equals 15 residues. The CDR3, as DNA: TGTGCCAGCAGTGAAGGGACAGCCTCCCGACAGCCCCAGCATTTT. It yields the protein CASSEGTASRQPQHF.

The chain employs TRBV11-2 and TRBJ1-1; no clear D gene. The CDR3 totals 14 residues. Trimming left V 2 bases short and J 5 bases short, with 12 bases between. Germline CDR1 reads SGHAT; CDR2 reads FQNNGV. The CDR3 here is CASSLNLEVTEAFF. The CDR3 DNA is TGTGCCAGCAGCTTAAATTTGGAGGTTACTGAAGCTTTCTTT.

The rearrangement uses TRBV7-2 and TRBJ1-2, with TRBD1 matching over 8 bases. With V trimmed by 1 base and J by 7 bases, 17 bases remained unmatched. The germline gives CDR1 SGHTA, CDR2 FQGNSA. The CDR3 length is 18 residues. CDR3 sequence (DNA): TGTGCCAGCAGCTTAGAGGGGGTGGACAGGGCATCTTTTGGTGGCTACACCTTC. Translation: CASSLEGVDRASFGGYTF.

V and J are TRBV7-9 and TRBJ2-3; D is tentatively TRBD1 or TRBD2 (5 bases each). V shed 1 base and J shed 2 bases, with 13 bases lying between them. The CDR3 loop spans 16 amino acids. CDR1 and CDR2 (germline): SEHNR, FQNEAQ (reference sequence). CDR3 sequence reads: CASSLVGETFTDTQYF. For the CDR3, the DNA is TGTGCCAGCAGCTTAGTAGGGGAGACCTTCACAGATACGCAGTATTTT.

V is TRBV30 and J is TRBJ1-6, with no clear D. The CDR3 runs to 15 residues. Looked up from germline, CDR1 is GTSNPN and CDR2 is SVGIG (reference sequence). The ends were cut back, 2 bases at V and 5 bases at J, with 13 bases in the middle. The CDR3 spells CAWSRLAGNNSPLHF. The CDR3 DNA reads TGTGCCTGGAGTCGGCTGGCGGGTAATAATTCACCCCTCCACTTT.

The chain combines TRBV5-1 with TRBJ2-3, with a possible D match to TRBD1 (6 bases). The CDR3 loop spans 15 amino acids. Per germline, CDR1 SGHRS and CDR2 YFSETQ. Trimming left V 4 bases short and J 4 bases short, with 16 bases between. This chain's CDR3 is CASSVPGGGPDTQYF. The CDR3 region has the DNA TGCGCCAGCAGCGTACCTGGGGGCGGACCAGATACGCAGTATTTT.

The V call is TRBV16, the J call TRBJ1-1; D unclear. The V end was cut by 4 bases, the J end by 1 base, with 10 bases between. The CDR3 covers 14 residues. CDR1 and CDR2 (germline): KGHSY, FQNENV. The CDR3 DNA sequence: TGTGCCAGCAGCCCAATGGGAGCGAACACTGAAGCTTTCTTT. It specifies CASSPMGANTEAFF.

CDR3 sequence: CASSKAEADKDGYTF. The CDR3 coding sequence is TGTGCCAGCAGCAAAGCTGAGGCCGACAAAGATGGCTACACCTTC. V usage is TRBV21-1 and J usage is TRBJ1-2. TRBV21-1 is a pseudogene locus. The CDR3 length is 15 residues.

The V call is TRBV5-4, the J call TRBJ2-5; 9 positions match TRBD1. The CDR3 runs to 16 residues. J lost 5 bases, V lost 4 bases, and 12 bases had no gene match. Looked up from germline, CDR1 is SGHNT and CDR2 is YYREEE (reference sequence). CDR3 nucleotide sequence: TGTGCCAGCAGCCGAAAAGAAGGGACAGGGAGGGAGACCCAGTACTTC. It translates to CASSRKEGTGRETQYF.